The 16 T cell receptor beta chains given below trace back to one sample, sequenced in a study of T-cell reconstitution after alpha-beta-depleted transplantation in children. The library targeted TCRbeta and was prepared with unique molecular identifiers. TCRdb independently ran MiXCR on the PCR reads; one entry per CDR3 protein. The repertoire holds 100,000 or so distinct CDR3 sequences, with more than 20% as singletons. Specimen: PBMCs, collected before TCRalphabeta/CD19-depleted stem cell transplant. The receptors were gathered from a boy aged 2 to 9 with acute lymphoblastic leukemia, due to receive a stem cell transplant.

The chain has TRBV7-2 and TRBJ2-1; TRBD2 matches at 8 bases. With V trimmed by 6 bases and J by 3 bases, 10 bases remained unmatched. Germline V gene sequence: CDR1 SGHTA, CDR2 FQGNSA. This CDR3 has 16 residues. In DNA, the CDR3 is TGTGCCAGCAGTCCCCAGCGGGAGAGAAGCTACAATGAGCAGTTCTTC. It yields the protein CASSPQRERSYNEQFF.

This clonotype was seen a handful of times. The CDR3 spells CSVLDWTGELFF. DNA for the CDR3: TGCAGCGTTCTCGACTGGACCGGGGAGCTGTTTTTT. The rearrangement links TRBV29-1 to TRBJ2-2; the D is unclear. The CDR3 has 12 amino acids. Germline V gene sequence: CDR1 SQVTM, CDR2 ANQGSEA. The V and J ends lost 5 bases and 5 bases respectively, with 9 bases between them.

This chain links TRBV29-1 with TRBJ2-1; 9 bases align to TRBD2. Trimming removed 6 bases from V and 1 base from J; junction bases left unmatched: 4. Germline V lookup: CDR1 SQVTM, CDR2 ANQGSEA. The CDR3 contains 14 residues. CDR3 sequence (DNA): TGCAGCGTCGGGACTAGCAGGTCCTACAATGAGCAGTTCTTC. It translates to CSVGTSRSYNEQFF.

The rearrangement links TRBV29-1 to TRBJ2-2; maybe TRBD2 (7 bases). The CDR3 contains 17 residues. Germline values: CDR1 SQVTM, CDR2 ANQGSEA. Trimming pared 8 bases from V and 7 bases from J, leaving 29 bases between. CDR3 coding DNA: TGCAGCTTTAAAGGCGGGGGCCCGGGAGCAAATAACGGGGAGCTGTTTTTT. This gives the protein CSFKGGGPGANNGELFF.

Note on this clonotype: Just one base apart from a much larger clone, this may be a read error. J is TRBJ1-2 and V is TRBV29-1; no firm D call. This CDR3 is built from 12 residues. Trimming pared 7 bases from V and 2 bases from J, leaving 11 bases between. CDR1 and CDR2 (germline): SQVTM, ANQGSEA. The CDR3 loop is CSALSTNYGYTF. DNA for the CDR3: TGCAGCGCCCTTAGCACGAACTATGGCTACACCTTC.

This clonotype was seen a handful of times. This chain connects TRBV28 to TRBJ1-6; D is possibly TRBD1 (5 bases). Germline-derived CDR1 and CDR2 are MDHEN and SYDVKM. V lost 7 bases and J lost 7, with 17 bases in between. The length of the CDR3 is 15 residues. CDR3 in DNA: TGTGCCAGCATTTGGGACTCCCGCGGGAATTCACCCCTCCACTTT. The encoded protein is CASIWDSRGNSPLHF. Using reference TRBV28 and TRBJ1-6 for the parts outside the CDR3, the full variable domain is DVKVTQSSRYLVKRTGEKVFLECVQDMDHENMFWYRQDPGLGLRLIYFSYDVKMKEKGDIPEGYSVSREKKERFSLILESASTNQTSMYLCASIWDSRGNSPLHFGNGTRLTVT.

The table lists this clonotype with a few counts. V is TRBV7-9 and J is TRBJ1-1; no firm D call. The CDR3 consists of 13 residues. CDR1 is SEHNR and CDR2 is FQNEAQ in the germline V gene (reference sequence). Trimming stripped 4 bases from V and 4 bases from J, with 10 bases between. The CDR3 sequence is CASSSSGSTEAFF. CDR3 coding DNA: TGTGCCAGCAGCTCCTCCGGGAGCACTGAAGCTTTCTTT. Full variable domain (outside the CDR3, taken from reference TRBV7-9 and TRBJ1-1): DTGVSQNPRHKITKRGQNVTFRCDPISEHNRLYWYRQTLGQGPEFLTYFQNEAQLEKSRLLSDRFSAERPKGSFSTLEIQRTEQGDSAMYLCASSSSGSTEAFFGQGTRLTVV.

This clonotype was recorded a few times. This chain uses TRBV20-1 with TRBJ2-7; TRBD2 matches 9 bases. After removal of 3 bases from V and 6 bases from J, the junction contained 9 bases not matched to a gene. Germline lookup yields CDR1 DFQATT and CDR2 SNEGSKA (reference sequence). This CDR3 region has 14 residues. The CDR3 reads CSARTSGGSGEQYF. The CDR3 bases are TGCAGTGCTAGGACTAGCGGAGGGTCTGGCGAGCAGTACTTC.

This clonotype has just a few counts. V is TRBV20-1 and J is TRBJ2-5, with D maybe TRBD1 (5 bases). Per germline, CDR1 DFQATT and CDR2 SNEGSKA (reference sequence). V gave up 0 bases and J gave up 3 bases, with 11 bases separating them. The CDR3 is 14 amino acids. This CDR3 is CSARDRQKKETQYF. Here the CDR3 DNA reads TGCAGTGCTAGAGATCGACAGAAAAAAGAGACCCAGTACTTC.

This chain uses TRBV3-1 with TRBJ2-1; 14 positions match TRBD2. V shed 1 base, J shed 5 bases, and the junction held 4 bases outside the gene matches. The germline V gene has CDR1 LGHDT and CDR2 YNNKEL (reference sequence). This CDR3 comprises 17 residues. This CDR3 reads CASSQVRTSGRNNEQFF. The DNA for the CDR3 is TGTGCCAGCAGCCAAGTAAGGACTAGCGGGAGGAACAATGAGCAGTTCTTC.

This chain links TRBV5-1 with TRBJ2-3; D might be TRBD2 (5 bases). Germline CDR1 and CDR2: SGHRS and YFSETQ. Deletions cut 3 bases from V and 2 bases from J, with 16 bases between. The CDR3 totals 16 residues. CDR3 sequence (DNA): TGCGCCAGCAGCTCCGGTTCCTGGGAGACCACAGATACGCAGTATTTT. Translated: CASSSGSWETTDTQYF.

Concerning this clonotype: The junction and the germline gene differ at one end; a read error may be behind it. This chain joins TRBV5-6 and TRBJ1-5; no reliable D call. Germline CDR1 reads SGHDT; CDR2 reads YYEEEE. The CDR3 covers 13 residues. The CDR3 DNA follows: TGTGCCAGCAGCTCCAGTCAGGATGAGCCCCACCATTTT. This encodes CASSSSQDEPHHF. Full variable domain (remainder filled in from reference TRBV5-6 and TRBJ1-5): DAGVTQSPTHLIKTRGQQVTLRCSPKSGHDTVSWYQQALGQGPQFIFQYYEEEERQRGNFPDRFSGHQFPNYSSELNVNALLLGDSALYLCASSSSQDEPHHFGDGTRLSIL.

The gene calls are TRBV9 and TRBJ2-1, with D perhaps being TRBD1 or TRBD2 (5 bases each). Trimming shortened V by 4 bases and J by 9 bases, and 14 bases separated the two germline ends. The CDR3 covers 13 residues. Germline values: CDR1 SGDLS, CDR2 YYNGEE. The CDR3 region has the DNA TGTGCCAGCAGCCCACCCCTTGGGGGTGAGCAGTTCTTC. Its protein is CASSPPLGGEQFF.

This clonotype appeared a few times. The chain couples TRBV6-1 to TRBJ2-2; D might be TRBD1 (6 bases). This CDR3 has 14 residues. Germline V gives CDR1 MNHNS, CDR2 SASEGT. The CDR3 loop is CATFRGPGTGELFF. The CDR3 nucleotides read TGTGCAACCTTCAGGGGCCCAGGCACCGGGGAGCTGTTTTTT.

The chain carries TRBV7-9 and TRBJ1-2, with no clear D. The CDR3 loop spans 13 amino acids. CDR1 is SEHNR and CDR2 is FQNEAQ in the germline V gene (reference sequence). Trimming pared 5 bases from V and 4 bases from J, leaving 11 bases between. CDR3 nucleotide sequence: TGTGCCAGCAGCCTAGGACGGAGCTATGGCTACACCTTC. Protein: CASSLGRSYGYTF.

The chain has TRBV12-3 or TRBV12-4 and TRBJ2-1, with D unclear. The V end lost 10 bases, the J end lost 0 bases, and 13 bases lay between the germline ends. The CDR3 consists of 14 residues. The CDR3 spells CAIKDSSSYNEQFF. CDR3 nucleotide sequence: TGTGCCATCAAGGATTCGAGCTCCTACAATGAGCAGTTCTTC.